The entry below gives a single T cell receptor beta chain sequence along with its context. The method was immunoSEQ multiplex PCR; TCRdb's version includes in-frame clones alone and lacks a portion of them. The sample has 70,000 to 100,000 clones; roughly 93% are singletons. The V gene lost 1 base and the J gene lost 2 bases, with 5 bases spanning the gap. Germline CDR1 is SGHTA and CDR2 is FQGNSA. The CDR3 is 13 amino acids. This sample is drawn from a study of T cell changes during pregnancy in multiple sclerosis. The sequenced sample was peripheral blood, obtained in the first trimester of pregnancy. The clonotype comes from a female donor with multiple sclerosis, enrolled in a pregnancy study. The rearrangement joins TRBV7-2 to TRBJ1-1; D is undetermined. The CDR3 region is CASSLVTNTEAFF. DNA of the CDR3: TGTGCCAGCAGCTTAGTCACTAACACTGAAGCTTTCTTT.